The rows below give T cell receptor beta chains drawn from one sample of a study of OX40 agonist ivuxolimab in advanced cancers. Sequenced by immunoSEQ multiplex PCR; TCRdb stores in-frame clones only, minus some. This table holds over 70,000 clones, 75% to 90% found once. Sequencing used CD4+ or CD8+ T cells sorted from blood, obtained in a trial of the OX40 agonist ivuxolimab. The receptors shown here come from an adult with an advanced solid tumor such as melanoma, head and neck, liver or kidney cancer. CDR3s include the opening cysteine and the closing phenylalanine or tryptophan. A D gene is named only where the DNA matches it firmly. The size of a clone is reported for some rows only, either as once, few or many, or as a class for expanded clones.

>TRBD1|TRBV10-2|.|TRBJ1-4
CASSISRTGREKLFF
TGCGCCAGCAGCATCTCCAGGACAGGACGAGAAAAACTGTTTTTT
>.|TRBV6-6|.|TRBJ1-1
CASSYLYEGGTEAFF
TGTGCCAGCAGTTACTTATACGAGGGAGGCACTGAAGCTTTCTTT
>TRBD1|TRBV7-9|medium-sized|TRBJ1-2
CASSLGDRDGYTF
TGTGCCAGCAGCTTAGGGGACAGGGATGGCTACACCTTC
>.|TRBV7-9|.|TRBJ2-7
CASSLDSAFSYEQYF
TGTGCCAGCAGCTTAGATAGCGCCTTCTCCTACGAGCAGTACTTC
>.|TRBV6-1|.|TRBJ2-7
CASSEAAAYEQYF
TGTGCCAGCAGTGAAGCTGCAGCCTACGAGCAGTACTTC
>TRBD2|TRBV11-3|.|TRBJ2-3
CASSLGLLAVTDTQYF
TGTGCCAGCAGCTTAGGACTCCTAGCGGTCACAGATACGCAGTATTTT
>TRBD2|TRBV5-4|.|TRBJ2-4
CASSLSRLAGETKNIQYF
TGTGCCAGCAGCTTGTCCCGACTAGCGGGAGAGACCAAAAACATTCAGTACTTC
>.|TRBV25-1|.|TRBJ2-3
CASRGSLITDTQYF
TGTGCCAGCAGAGGGAGTCTAATCACAGATACGCAGTATTTT
>.|TRBV28|few|TRBJ1-5
CASSLSHRVNQPQHF
TGTGCCAGCAGTTTATCCCACAGGGTGAATCAGCCCCAGCATTTT
>.|TRBV28|.|TRBJ2-4
CASSLSGPYF
TGTGCCAGCAGTTTATCGGGCCCGTACTTC
>.|TRBV28|.|TRBJ1-2
CASSKSGPFYGYTF
TGTGCCAGCAGTAAATCCGGGCCCTTCTATGGCTACACCTTC
>TRBD2|TRBV27|.|TRBJ2-1
CASSTASGSGSYNEQFF
TGTGCCAGCAGTACGGCTAGCGGGAGCGGCTCCTACAATGAGCAGTTCTTC
>TRBD1|TRBV4-1|.|TRBJ2-1
CASSQSWTGTYNEQFF
TGCGCCAGCAGCCAATCCTGGACAGGGACCTACAATGAGCAGTTCTTC
>TRBD2|TRBV27|.|TRBJ2-7
CASSVGTTVHEQYF
TGTGCCAGCAGCGTAGGGACTACCGTCCACGAGCAGTACTTC
>.|TRBV10-1|.|TRBJ2-4
CASSEGRLAKNIQYF
TGCGCCAGCAGTGAAGGCCGCCTAGCCAAAAACATTCAGTACTTC
>.|TRBV6-1|.|TRBJ1-5
CASSEASQPQHF
TGTGCCAGCAGTGAAGCTAGCCAGCCCCAGCATTTT
>TRBD1|TRBV11-3|.|TRBJ1-1
CASSVRTGTEAFF
TGTGCCAGCAGCGTCAGGACAGGCACTGAAGCTTTCTTT
>.|TRBV11-3|.|TRBJ2-7
CASSLVQGNYEQYF
TGTGCCAGCAGCTTAGTACAGGGAAACTACGAGCAGTACTTC
>.|TRBV7-9|.|TRBJ2-3
CASSLVGRGIADTQYF
TGTGCCAGCAGCTTAGTTGGGCGGGGAATAGCAGATACGCAGTATTTT
>TRBD2|TRBV25-1|.|TRBJ2-1
CASSEAGGLWHEQFF
TGTGCCAGCAGTGAAGCGGGGGGGCTTTGGCATGAGCAGTTCTTC
>.|TRBV28|.|TRBJ2-1
CASSLAGYNEQFF
TGTGCCAGCAGTTTAGCAGGTTACAATGAGCAGTTCTTC
>.|TRBV11-3|.|TRBJ2-7
CASSLQKTYEQYF
TGTGCCAGCAGCTTACAGAAAACGTACGAGCAGTACTTC
>TRBD1|TRBV11-2|.|TRBJ1-5
CASSLGQGGQPQHF
TGTGCCAGCAGCTTAGGACAGGGAGGGCAGCCCCAGCATTTT
>.|TRBV7-8|.|TRBJ2-7
CASRVDRSHEQYF
TGTGCCAGCAGAGTCGACAGAAGCCACGAGCAGTACTTC
>TRBD2|TRBV19|.|TRBJ2-3
CASSITGGDGTDTQYF
TGTGCCAGTAGTATAACGGGAGGTGATGGGACAGATACGCAGTATTTT
>.|TRBV6-6|.|TRBJ1-2
CASSYAGKDYGYTF
TGTGCCAGCAGTTACGCAGGGAAGGACTATGGCTACACCTTC
>TRBD1|TRBV28|.|TRBJ2-4
CASRGTGILIQYF
TGTGCCAGCAGGGGGACAGGGATTTTAATTCAGTACTTC
>.|TRBV13|.|TRBJ1-2
CASSLIGENYGYTF
TGTGCCAGCAGCTTAATAGGGGAAAACTATGGCTACACCTTC
>.|TRBV27|.|TRBJ1-5
CASSLSRDGRRPQHF
TGTGCCAGCAGTTTATCGCGGGACGGTCGAAGGCCCCAGCATTTT
>.|TRBV5-6|.|TRBJ2-2
CASSLNTGELFF
TGTGCCAGCAGCCTGAACACCGGGGAGCTGTTTTTT
>.|TRBV6-5|once|TRBJ2-5
CASSYWVGGGGETQYF
TGTGCCAGCAGTTACTGGGTAGGGGGCGGGGGTGAGACCCAGTACTTC